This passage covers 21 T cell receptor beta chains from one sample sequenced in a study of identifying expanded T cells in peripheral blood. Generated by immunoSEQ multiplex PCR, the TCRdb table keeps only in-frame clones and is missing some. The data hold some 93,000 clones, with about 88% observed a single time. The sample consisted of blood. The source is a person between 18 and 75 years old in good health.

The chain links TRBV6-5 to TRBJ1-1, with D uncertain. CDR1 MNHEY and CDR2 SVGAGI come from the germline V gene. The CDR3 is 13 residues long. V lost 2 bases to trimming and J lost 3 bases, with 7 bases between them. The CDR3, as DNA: TGTGCCAGCAGTTACACGCAGTACACTGAAGCTTTCTTT. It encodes CASSYTQYTEAFF.

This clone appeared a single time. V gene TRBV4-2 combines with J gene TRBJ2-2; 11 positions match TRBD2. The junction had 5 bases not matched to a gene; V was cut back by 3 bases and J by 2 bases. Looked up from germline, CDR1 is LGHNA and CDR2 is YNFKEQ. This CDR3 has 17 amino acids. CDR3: CASSQDLAGGNTGELFF. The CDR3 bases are TGTGCCAGCAGCCAGGATCTAGCGGGGGGAAACACCGGGGAGCTGTTTTTT.

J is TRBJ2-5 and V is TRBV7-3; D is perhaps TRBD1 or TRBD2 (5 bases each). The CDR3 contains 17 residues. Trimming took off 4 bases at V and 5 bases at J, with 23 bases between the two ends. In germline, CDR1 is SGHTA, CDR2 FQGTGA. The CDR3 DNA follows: TGTGCCAGCAGCTCTCCCCGGACTGATCAGGGCCGGGAGACCCAGTACTTC. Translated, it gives CASSSPRTDQGRETQYF.

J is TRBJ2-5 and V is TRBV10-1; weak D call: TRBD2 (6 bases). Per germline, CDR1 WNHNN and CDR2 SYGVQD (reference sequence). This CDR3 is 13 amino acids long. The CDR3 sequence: CASGGASSKTQYF. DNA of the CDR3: TGCGCGTCCGGCGGGGCGTCTTCGAAGACCCAGTACTTC.

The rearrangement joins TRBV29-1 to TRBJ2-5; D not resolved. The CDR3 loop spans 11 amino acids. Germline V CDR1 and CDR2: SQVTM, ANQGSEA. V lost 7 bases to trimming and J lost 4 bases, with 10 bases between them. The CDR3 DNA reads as TGCAGCGCCTCCGCAACAGAGACCCAGTACTTC. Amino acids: CSASATETQYF.

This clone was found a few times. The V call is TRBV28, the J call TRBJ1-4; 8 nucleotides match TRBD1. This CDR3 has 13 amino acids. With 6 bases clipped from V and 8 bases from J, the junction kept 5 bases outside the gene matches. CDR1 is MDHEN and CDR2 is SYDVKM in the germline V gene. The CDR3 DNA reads TGTGCCAGCAGACGACAGGGGACCGAAAAACTGTTTTTT. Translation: CASRRQGTEKLFF.

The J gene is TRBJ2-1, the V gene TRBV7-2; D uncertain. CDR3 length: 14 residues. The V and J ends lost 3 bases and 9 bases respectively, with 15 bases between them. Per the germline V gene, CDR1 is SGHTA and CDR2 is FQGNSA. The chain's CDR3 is CASSLMVGMVEQFF. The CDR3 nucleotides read TGTGCCAGCAGCTTGATGGTTGGCATGGTTGAGCAGTTCTTC. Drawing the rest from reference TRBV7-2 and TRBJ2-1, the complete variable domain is GAGVSQSPSNKVTEKGKDVELRCDPISGHTALYWYRQSLGQGLEFLIYFQGNSAPDKSGLPSDRFSAERTGGSVSTLTIQRTQQEDSAVYLCASSLMVGMVEQFFGPGTRLTVL.

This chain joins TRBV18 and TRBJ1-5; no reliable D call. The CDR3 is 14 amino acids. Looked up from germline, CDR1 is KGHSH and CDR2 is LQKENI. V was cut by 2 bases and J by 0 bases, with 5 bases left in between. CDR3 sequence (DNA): TGTGCCAGCTCACCATCTGGTAGCAATCAGCCCCAGCATTTT. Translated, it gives CASSPSGSNQPQHF. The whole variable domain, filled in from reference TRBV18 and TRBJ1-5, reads NAGVMQNPRHLVRRRGQEARLRCSPMKGHSHVYWYRQLPEEGLKFMVYLQKENIIDESGMPKERFSAEFPKEGPSILRIQQVVRGDSAAYFCASSPSGSNQPQHFGDGTRLSIL.

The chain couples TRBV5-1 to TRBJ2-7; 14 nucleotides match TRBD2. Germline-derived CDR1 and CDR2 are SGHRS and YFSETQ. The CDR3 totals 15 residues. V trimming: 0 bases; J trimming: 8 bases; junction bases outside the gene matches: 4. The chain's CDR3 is CASSLEGTSGSKQYF. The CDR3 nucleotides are TGCGCCAGCAGCTTGGAAGGGACTAGCGGGAGTAAGCAGTACTTC.

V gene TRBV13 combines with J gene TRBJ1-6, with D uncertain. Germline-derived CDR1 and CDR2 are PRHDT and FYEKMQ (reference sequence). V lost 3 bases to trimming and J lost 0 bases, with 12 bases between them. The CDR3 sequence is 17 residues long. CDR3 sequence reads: CASSFNAPSSYNSPLHF. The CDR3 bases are TGTGCCAGCAGCTTTAATGCTCCGAGCTCCTATAATTCACCCCTCCACTTT.

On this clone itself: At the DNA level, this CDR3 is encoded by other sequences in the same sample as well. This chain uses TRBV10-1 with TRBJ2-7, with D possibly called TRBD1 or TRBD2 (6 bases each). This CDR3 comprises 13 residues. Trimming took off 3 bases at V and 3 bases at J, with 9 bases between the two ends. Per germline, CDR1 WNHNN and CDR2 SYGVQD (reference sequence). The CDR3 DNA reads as TGCGCCAGCAGTGAAGGAGGGGGCTACGAGCAGTACTTC. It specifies CASSEGGGYEQYF.

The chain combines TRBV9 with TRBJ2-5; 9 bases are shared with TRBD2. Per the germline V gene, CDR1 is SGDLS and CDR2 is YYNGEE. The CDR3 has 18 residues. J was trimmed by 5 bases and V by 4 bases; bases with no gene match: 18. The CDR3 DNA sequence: TGTGCCAGCAGCCCCCGCGGGGTTGCGGGAGGGCCAAGGGAGACCCAGTACTTC. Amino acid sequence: CASSPRGVAGGPRETQYF.

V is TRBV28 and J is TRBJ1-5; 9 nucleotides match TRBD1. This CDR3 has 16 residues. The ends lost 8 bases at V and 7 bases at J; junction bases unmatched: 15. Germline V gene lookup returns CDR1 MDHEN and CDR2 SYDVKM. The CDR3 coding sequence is TGTGCCAGCCGTTCAGGGGACAGGGCGTTTTCACAGCCCCAGCATTTT. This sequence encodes CASRSGDRAFSQPQHF. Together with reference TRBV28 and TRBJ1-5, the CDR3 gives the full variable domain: DVKVTQSSRYLVKRTGEKVFLECVQDMDHENMFWYRQDPGLGLRLIYFSYDVKMKEKGDIPEGYSVSREKKERFSLILESASTNQTSMYLCASRSGDRAFSQPQHFGDGTRLSIL.

The CDR3: CASSQGHQETQYF. CDR3 sequence (DNA): TGTGCCAGCAGCCAGGGGCACCAAGAGACCCAGTACTTC. The rearrangement joins TRBV7-3 to TRBJ2-5, with D possibly TRBD1 on 6 matching bases. CDR3 length: 13 amino acids. With 5 bases removed from V and 0 bases from J, the gap between germline ends came to 7 bases. Looked up from germline, CDR1 is SGHTA and CDR2 is FQGTGA.

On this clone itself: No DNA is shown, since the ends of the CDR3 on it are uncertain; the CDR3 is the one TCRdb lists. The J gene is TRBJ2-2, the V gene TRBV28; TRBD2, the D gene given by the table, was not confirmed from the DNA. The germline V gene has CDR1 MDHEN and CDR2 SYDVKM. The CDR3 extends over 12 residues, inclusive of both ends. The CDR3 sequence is CASSFGAGELFF.

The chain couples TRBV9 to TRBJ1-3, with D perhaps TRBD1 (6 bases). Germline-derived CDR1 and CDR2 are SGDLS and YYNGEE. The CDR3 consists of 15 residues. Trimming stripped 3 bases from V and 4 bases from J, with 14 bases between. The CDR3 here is CASSAEQGNGNTIYF. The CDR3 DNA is TGTGCCAGCAGCGCAGAACAGGGTAACGGAAACACCATATATTTT.

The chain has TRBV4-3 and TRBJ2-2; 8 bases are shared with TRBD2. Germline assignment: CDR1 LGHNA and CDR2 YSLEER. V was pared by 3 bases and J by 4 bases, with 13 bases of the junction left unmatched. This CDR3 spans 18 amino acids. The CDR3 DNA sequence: TGCGCCAGCAGCCAGGACCTTCTCGCGGGAGGTATCACCGGGGAGCTGTTTTTT. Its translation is CASSQDLLAGGITGELFF.

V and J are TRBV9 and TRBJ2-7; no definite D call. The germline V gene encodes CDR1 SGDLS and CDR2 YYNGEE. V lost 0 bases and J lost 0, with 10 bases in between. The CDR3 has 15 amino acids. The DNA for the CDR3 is TGTGCCAGCAGCGTAGGAGGTGTTAACTCCTACGAGCAGTACTTC. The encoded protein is CASSVGGVNSYEQYF.

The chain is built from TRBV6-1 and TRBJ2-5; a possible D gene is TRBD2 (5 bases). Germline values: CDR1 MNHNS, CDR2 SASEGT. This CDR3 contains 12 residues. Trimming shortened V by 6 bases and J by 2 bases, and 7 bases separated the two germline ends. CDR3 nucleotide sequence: TGTGCCAGCAGCCCGGGGCAAGAGACCCAGTACTTC. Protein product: CASSPGQETQYF.

The DNA for the CDR3 is TGTGCCAGCAGCTTAATAGGACAGGTCAATGAGCAGTTCTTC. Translation gives CASSLIGQVNEQFF. The genes are TRBV7-2 and TRBJ2-1; 7 nucleotides line up with TRBD1. From germline, CDR1 is SGHTA and CDR2 FQGNSA. The CDR3 has 14 residues. Trimming cost V 2 bases and J 6 bases; bases outside gene matches: 4. Full variable domain (missing parts from reference TRBV7-2 and TRBJ2-1): GAGVSQSPSNKVTEKGKDVELRCDPISGHTALYWYRQSLGQGLEFLIYFQGNSAPDKSGLPSDRFSAERTGGSVSTLTIQRTQQEDSAVYLCASSLIGQVNEQFFGPGTRLTVL.

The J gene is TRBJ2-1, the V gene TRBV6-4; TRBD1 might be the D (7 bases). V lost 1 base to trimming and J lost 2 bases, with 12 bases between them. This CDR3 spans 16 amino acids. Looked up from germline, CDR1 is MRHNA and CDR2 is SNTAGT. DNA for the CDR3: TGTGCCAGCAGTGACTTGGAGGGGGCCCCCTACAATGAGCAGTTCTTC. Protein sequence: CASSDLEGAPYNEQFF.